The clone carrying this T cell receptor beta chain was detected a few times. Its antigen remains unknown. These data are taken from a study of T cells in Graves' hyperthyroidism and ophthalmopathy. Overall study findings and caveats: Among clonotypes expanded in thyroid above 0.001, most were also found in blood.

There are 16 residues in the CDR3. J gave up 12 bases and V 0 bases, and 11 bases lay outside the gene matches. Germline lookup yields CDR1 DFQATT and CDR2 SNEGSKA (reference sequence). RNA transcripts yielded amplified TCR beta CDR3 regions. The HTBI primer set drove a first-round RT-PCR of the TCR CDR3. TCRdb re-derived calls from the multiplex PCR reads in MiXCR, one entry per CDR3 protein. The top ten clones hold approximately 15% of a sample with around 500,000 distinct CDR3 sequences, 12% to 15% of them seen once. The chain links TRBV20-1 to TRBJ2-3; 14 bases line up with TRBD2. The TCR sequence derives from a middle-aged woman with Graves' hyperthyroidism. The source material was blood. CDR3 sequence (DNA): TGCAGTGCTAGAGATCTTGGACTAGCGGGAGGCCCACTTCAGTATTTT. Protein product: CSARDLGLAGGPLQYF.